Below, one T cell receptor (beta chain) is given with its context. What antigen it recognizes has not been identified. No much larger clonotype is one base removed from it; base qualities were not supplied. The germline V gene (reference sequence) provides CDR1 SGHAT and CDR2 FQDESV. Germline trimming: 2 bases from V, 3 bases from J; junction bases outside gene matches: 1. The CDR3 has 14 amino acids, counting the end cysteine and phenylalanine. Only CDR3 DNA is held: 42 bases, read in frame from base 1. The data originate from a study of T-cell memory formation after mild COVID-19 (dated by TCRdb to the early 2020s). Study-wide context: TCR sequence clusters from the two donors were largely donor specific. In a couple of donors, T-cell clones that expanded and contracted after mild COVID-19 were tracked by sequencing TCRalpha and TCRbeta repertoires over time. The cohort was made up of two young adult volunteers, one female and one male, who were previously healthy. Overall study outcomes, separate from this receptor: The detection of some responding clones in pre-infection memory suggests that pre-existing cross-reactive memory T cells joined the SARS-CoV-2 response. SARS-CoV-2 specificity was not confirmed for the second-wave clones peaking on day 37. Contracting CD4+ clones were located mainly in the CM and EM memory subsets, whereas CD8+ clones were found to be enriched in EMRA. The study covered only a couple of mild cases, and larger cohorts including severe cases with pre-infection samples were considered necessary. Balanced CD4/CD8 phenotypes were observed for clones contracting from day 15 to 85, whereas a bias towards CD4+ was observed for a second wave of clones expanding from day 15 to 37.

Ficoll-Paque density gradient centrifugation was the method used to isolate PBMCs. The sample was run on an Illumina NovaSeq 6000. Using 5'RACE with constant-segment primers, TCRalpha and TCRbeta cDNA libraries were constructed, with sample barcodes and unique molecular identifiers added in the process. RNA was extracted from every sample with Trizol reagent. Libraries were amplified in two PCR steps, with a second sample barcode and Illumina TruSeq adapters added in the second step. Sequencing of libraries was performed on an Illumina NovaSeq with 2 x 150 bp paired-end reads. Per the source publication's procedure: The reads were demultiplexed and collapsed into UMI-guided consensus sequences using migec v1.2.7. Using mixcr v2.1.11, UMI consensuses were aligned to TRA and TRB V and J templates and then assembled into clonotypes. A clonotype was counted as expanded or contracted only when both edgeR and NoisET called the clonotype significant, with the noise models trained on biological replicates. For edgeR calls, the cutoffs were a false discovery rate-adjusted p below 0.01 and a log2 fold-change threshold of 1. As an exploratory analysis of dynamics, max-normalized trajectories of the 1000 most abundant clonotypes were examined with PCA combined with hierarchical clustering. The CD4 or CD8 phenotype of responding clones was assigned using the separately sequenced CD4+ and CD8+ repertoires. The public sequencing data were trimmed at Q25 with fastp and processed into clonotypes with MiXCR by TCRdb, which kept only in-frame beta chains. All rows with the same CDR3 protein become a single entry with the most common DNA and genes. TCRdb's processing, not the authors' own work, is the source of the V and J calls. Present in this sample are 250,000 or so distinct CDR3 sequences, 15% to 20% of which were seen just once. Roughly 24% of the sample belongs to the ten largest clones.

The chain links TRBV11-1 with TRBJ2-3, with 8 bases matching TRBD1. The receptor was isolated from a man between 18 and 35 years old who had mild COVID-19 (a few samples of this study predate the infection). The sample titles of this study are shuffled in the database, so cell type and time point are left out; the donor was told from shared clones. The sequencing sample was made of PBMCs or a T cell subset sorted from them (not recorded which). The DNA reads as follows: TGTGCCAGCAGCTTACAGGGGGCTACAGATACGCAGTATTTT. Its translation reads: CASSLQGATDTQYF.